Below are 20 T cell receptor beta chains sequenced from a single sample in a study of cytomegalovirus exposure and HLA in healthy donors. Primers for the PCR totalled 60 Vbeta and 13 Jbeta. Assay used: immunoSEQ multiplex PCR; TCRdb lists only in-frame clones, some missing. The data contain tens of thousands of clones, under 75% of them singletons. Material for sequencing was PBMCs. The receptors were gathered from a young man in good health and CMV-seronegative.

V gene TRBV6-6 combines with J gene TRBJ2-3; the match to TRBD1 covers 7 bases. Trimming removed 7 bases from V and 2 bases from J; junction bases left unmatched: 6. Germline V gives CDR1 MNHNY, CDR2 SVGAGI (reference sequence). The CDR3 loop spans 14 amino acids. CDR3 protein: CASTWTGNTDTQYF. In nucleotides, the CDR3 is TGTGCCAGCACTTGGACAGGTAACACAGATACGCAGTATTTT.

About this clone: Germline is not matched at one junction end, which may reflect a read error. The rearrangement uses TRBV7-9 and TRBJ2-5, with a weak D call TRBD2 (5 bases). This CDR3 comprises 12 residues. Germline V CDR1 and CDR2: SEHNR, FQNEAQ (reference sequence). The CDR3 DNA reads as TGTTCCAGCAGCGGAGCGGAAGAGACCCAGTACTTC. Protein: CSSSGAEETQYF. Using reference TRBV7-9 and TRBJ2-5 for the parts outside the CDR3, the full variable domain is DTGVSQNPRHKITKRGQNVTFRCDPISEHNRLYWYRQTLGQGPEFLTYFQNEAQLEKSRLLSDRFSAERPKGSFSTLEIQRTEQGDSAMYLCSSSGAEETQYFGPGTRLLVL.

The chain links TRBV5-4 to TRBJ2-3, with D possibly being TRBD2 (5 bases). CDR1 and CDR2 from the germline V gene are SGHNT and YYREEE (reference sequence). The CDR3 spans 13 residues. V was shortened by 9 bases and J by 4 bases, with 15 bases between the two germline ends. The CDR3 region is CAIRTLSADTQYF. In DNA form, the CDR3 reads TGTGCCATCAGGACTCTATCTGCAGATACGCAGTATTTT.

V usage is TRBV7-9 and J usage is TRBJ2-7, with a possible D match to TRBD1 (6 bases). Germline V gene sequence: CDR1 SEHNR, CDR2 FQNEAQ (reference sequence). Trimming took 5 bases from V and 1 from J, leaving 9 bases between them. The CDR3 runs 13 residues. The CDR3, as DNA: TGTGCCAGCAGCCGGACAGATTCCTACGAGCAGTACTTC. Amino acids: CASSRTDSYEQYF.

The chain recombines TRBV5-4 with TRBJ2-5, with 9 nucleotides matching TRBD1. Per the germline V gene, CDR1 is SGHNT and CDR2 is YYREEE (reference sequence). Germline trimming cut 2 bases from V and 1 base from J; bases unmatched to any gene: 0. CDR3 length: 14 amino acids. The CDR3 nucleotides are TGTGCCAGCAGCTTACAGGGGGCCCAAGAGACCCAGTACTTC. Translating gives CASSLQGAQETQYF.

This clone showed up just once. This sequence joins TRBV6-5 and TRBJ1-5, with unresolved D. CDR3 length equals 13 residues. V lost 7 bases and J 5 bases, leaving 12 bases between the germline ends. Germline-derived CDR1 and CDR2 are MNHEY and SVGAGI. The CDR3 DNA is TGTGCCAGCAAGGGAGGATTAGATCAGCCCCAGCATTTT. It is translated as CASKGGLDQPQHF.

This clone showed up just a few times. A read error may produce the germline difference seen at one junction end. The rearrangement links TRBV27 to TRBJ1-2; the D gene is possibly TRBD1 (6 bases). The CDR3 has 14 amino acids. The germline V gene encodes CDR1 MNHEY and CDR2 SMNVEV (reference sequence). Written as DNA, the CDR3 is TGTGCCATCAGTTCACTGGAAGGGGGTATTGGCTACACCTTC. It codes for CAISSLEGGIGYTF.

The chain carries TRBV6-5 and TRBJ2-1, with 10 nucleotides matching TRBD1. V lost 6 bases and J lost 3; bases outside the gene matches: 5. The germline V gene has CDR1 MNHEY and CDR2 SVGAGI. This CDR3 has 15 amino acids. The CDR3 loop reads CASSPGTGVYNEQFF. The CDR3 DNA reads TGTGCCAGCAGCCCTGGGACAGGGGTCTACAATGAGCAGTTCTTC.

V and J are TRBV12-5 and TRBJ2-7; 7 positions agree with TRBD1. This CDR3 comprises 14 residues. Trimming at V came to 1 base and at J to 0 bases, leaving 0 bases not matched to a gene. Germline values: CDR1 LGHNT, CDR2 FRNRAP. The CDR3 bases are TGTGCTAGTGGTTTGGGACAGGGCTCCTACGAGCAGTACTTC. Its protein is CASGLGQGSYEQYF.

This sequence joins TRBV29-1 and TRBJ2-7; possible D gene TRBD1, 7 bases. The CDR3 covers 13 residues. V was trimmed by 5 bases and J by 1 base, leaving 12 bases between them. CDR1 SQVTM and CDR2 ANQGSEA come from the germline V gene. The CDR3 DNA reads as TGCAGCGTTCGGCAGGGGGGATCCTACGAGCAGTACTTC. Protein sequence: CSVRQGGSYEQYF.

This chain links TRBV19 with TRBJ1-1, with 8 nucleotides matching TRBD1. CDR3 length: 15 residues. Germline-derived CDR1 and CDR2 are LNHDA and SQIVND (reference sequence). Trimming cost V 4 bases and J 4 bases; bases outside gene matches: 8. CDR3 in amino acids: CASSRGWTGSTEAFF. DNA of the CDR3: TGTGCCAGTAGTAGAGGGTGGACAGGGAGCACTGAAGCTTTCTTT.

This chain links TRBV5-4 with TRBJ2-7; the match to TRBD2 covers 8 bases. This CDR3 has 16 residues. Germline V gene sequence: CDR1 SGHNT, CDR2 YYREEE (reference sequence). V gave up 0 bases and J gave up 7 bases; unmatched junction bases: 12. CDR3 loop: CASSLAGIAGRYEQYF. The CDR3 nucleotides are TGTGCCAGCAGCTTGGCCGGGATAGCGGGAAGGTATGAGCAGTACTTC.

For the CDR3, the DNA is TGTGCCAGCAGCTTAGGGGACAGTTACTACGAGCAGTACTTC. Translation gives CASSLGDSYYEQYF. The rearrangement uses TRBV11-2 and TRBJ2-7; 7 bases agree with TRBD1. The CDR3 covers 14 residues. The ends lost 1 base at V and 3 bases at J; junction bases unmatched: 3. Germline values: CDR1 SGHAT, CDR2 FQNNGV.

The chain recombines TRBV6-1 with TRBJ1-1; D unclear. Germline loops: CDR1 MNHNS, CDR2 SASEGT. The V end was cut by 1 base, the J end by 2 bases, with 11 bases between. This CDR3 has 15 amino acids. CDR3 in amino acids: CASSEGGSLNTEAFF. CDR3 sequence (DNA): TGTGCCAGCAGTGAAGGCGGCAGCCTAAACACTGAAGCTTTCTTT.

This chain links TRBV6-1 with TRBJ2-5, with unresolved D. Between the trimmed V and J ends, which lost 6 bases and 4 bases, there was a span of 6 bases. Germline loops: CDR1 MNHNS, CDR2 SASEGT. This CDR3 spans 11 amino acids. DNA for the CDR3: TGTGCCAGCAGCCCTCTAGAGACCCAGTACTTC. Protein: CASSPLETQYF.

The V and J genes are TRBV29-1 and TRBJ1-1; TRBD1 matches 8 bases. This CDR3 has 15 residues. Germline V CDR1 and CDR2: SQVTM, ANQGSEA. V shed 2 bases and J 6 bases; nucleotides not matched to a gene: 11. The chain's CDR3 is CSVELRQGATAEAFF. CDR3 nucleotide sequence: TGCAGCGTTGAACTCAGGCAGGGGGCGACGGCTGAAGCTTTCTTT.

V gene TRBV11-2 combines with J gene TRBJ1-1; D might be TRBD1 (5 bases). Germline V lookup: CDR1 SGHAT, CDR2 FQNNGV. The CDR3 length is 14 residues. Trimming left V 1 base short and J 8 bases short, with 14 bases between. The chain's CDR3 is CASSLVGVPAEAFF. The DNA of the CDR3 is TGTGCCAGCAGCTTAGTAGGGGTGCCCGCCGAAGCTTTCTTT.

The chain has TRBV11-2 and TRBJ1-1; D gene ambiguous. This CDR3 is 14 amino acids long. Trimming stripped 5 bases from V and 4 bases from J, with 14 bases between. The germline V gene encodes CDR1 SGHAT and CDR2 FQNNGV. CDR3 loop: CASSPWPVFTEAFF. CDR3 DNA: TGTGCCAGCAGCCCCTGGCCAGTCTTCACTGAAGCTTTCTTT.

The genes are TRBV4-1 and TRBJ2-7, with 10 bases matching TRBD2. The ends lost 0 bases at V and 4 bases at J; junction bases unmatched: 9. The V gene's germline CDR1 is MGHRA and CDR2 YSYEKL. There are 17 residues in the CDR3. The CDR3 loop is CASSQDWASGRPYEQYF. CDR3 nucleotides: TGCGCCAGCAGCCAAGATTGGGCTAGCGGGAGACCGTACGAGCAGTACTTC.

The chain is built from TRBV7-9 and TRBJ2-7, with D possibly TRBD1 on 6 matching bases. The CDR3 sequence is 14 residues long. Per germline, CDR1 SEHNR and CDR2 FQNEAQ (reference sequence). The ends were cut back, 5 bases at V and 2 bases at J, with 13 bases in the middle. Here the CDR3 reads CASSTSRDTYEQYF. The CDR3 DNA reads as TGTGCCAGCAGCACAAGCCGGGACACCTACGAGCAGTACTTC.